The next 26 T cell receptor beta chains were all read from a single sample in a study of shared clonotypes between healthy human individuals. Data came from immunoSEQ multiplex PCR; TCRdb stores just in-frame clones and leaves some out. The sample holds approximately 2.5 million clones, approximately 94% seen once. Source material: naive CD4+ T cells sorted from blood. The subset: CD45RA+ positively selected. These receptors were obtained from a man between 18 and 35 years old in good health.

The rearrangement uses TRBV7-9 and TRBJ1-1; D gene unclear. V lost 3 bases to trimming and J lost 4 bases, with 12 bases between them. CDR1 is SEHNR and CDR2 is FQNEAQ in the germline V gene (reference sequence). The CDR3 consists of 14 residues. CDR3 sequence: CASSLSRLGTEAFF. The CDR3 region has the DNA TGTGCCAGCAGCTTGTCCCGATTGGGCACTGAAGCTTTCTTT.

The chain has TRBV6-1 and TRBJ1-4, with D possibly being TRBD1 (6 bases). The CDR3 length is 14 residues. The germline V and J ends were trimmed by 1 base and 7 bases, with 10 bases remaining between them. Per the germline V gene, CDR1 is MNHNS and CDR2 is SASEGT. Written as DNA, the CDR3 is TGTGCCAGCAGTGAAGAGGGGGTTAGTGAAAAACTGTTTTTT. Translating it yields CASSEEGVSEKLFF.

The V and J genes are TRBV10-1 and TRBJ2-1; 8 bases fit TRBD1. Germline V gene data show CDR1 as WNHNN and CDR2 as SYGVQD (reference sequence). The trim removed 5 bases at V and 8 bases at J, leaving 11 bases unmatched. The CDR3 covers 15 residues. The CDR3 sequence: CASSSSTGQVHEQFF. The CDR3 DNA follows: TGCGCCAGCAGTTCCTCCACGGGACAGGTACATGAGCAGTTCTTC.

The rearrangement joins TRBV5-1 to TRBJ1-4; 8 nucleotides agree with TRBD1. V shed 8 bases and J 3 bases; nucleotides not matched to a gene: 3. Looked up from germline, CDR1 is SGHRS and CDR2 is YFSETQ. The CDR3 length is 13 residues. CDR3 bases: TGCGCCAGTTCGGACAGGGCTAATGAAAAACTGTTTTTT. Encoded protein: CASSDRANEKLFF.

V usage is TRBV18 and J usage is TRBJ2-3; 9 nucleotides align to TRBD2. The germline gives CDR1 KGHSH, CDR2 LQKENI. The CDR3 extends over 17 amino acids. After removal of 0 bases from V and 3 bases from J, the junction contained 7 bases not matched to a gene. CDR3: CASSPPIGGGVTDTQYF. DNA for the CDR3: TGTGCCAGCTCACCACCGATTGGCGGGGGGGTAACAGATACGCAGTATTTT.

The rearrangement uses TRBV10-3 and TRBJ2-1; D is ambiguous. CDR1 is ENHRY and CDR2 is SYGVKD in the germline V gene. The V end was cut by 0 bases, the J end by 3 bases, with 12 bases between. The CDR3 contains 16 residues. CDR3 sequence reads: CAISESIGQIYNEQFF. For the CDR3, the DNA is TGTGCCATCAGTGAGTCGATCGGGCAGATCTACAATGAGCAGTTCTTC.

This clone appeared a single time. The genes are TRBV10-1 and TRBJ1-2; unclear D gene. Germline loops: CDR1 WNHNN, CDR2 SYGVQD (reference sequence). The CDR3 sequence is 13 residues long. The ends were cut back, 2 bases at V and 1 base at J, with 5 bases in the middle. The CDR3 sequence: CASSEDLNYGYTF. The DNA for the CDR3 is TGCGCCAGCAGTGAGGACCTTAACTATGGCTACACCTTC.

This rearrangement joins TRBV13 to TRBJ2-7; 10 positions match TRBD2. With V trimmed by 5 bases and J by 0 bases, 4 bases remained unmatched. Per the germline V gene, CDR1 is PRHDT and CDR2 is FYEKMQ (reference sequence). The CDR3 covers 15 residues. The CDR3 is CASSDSSGSSYEQYF. In nucleotides, the CDR3 is TGTGCCAGCAGCGATTCTAGCGGGAGCTCCTACGAGCAGTACTTC.

This chain connects TRBV30 to TRBJ2-7; 10 bases match TRBD2. The V gene's germline CDR1 is GTSNPN and CDR2 SVGIG (reference sequence). The ends lost 3 bases at V and 0 bases at J; junction bases unmatched: 8. The CDR3 loop spans 16 amino acids. The CDR3 loop is CAWSGAGGQSSYEQYF. In DNA form, the CDR3 reads TGTGCCTGGAGCGGAGCGGGAGGGCAGAGCTCCTACGAGCAGTACTTC.

The gene calls are TRBV10-2 and TRBJ2-7, with unresolved D. The CDR3 loop spans 11 amino acids. V dropped 6 bases and J dropped 5 bases, with 8 bases sitting between them. The germline CDR1 and CDR2 sequences are WSHSY and SAAADI. In DNA, the CDR3 is TGCGCCAGCAGCTCTTCCCACGAGCAGTACTTC. It is translated as CASSSSHEQYF.

J is TRBJ1-2 and V is TRBV6-5; 8 bases are a match to TRBD1. Germline values: CDR1 MNHEY, CDR2 SVGAGI. With V trimmed by 4 bases and J by 1 base, 2 bases remained unmatched. The CDR3 loop spans 14 amino acids. The CDR3 region is CASSSGGLNYGYTF. The DNA of the CDR3 is TGTGCCAGCAGTTCAGGGGGCCTTAACTATGGCTACACCTTC.

The CDR3, as DNA: TGCGCCAGCAGCCAAGCTTCTACGGTCCAAGAGACCCAGTACTTC. This encodes CASSQASTVQETQYF. The rearrangement uses TRBV4-1 and TRBJ2-5; D gene uncertain. Germline V gene sequence: CDR1 MGHRA, CDR2 YSYEKL. CDR3 length equals 15 residues. V was shortened by 1 base and J by 1 base, with 10 bases between the two germline ends.

A note on this clone: Other nucleotide sequences in the sample specify the same CDR3. V gene TRBV5-1 combines with J gene TRBJ2-3; D gene uncertain. V was trimmed by 5 bases and J by 3 bases, leaving 10 bases between them. This CDR3 is built from 13 residues. Germline values: CDR1 SGHRS, CDR2 YFSETQ. In DNA form, the CDR3 reads TGCGCCAGCAGACCTGCTGGTACAGATACGCAGTATTTT. It codes for CASRPAGTDTQYF.

The rearrangement joins TRBV27 to TRBJ1-2; 7 bases fit TRBD1. The CDR3 has 17 amino acids. Germline trimming cut 6 bases from V and 0 bases from J; bases unmatched to any gene: 13. The germline CDR1 and CDR2 sequences are MNHEY and SMNVEV (reference sequence). Here the CDR3 DNA reads TGTGCCAGCAGCACAGTTCCCCACAGGGGTCCTAACTATGGCTACACCTTC. It codes for CASSTVPHRGPNYGYTF.

The chain combines TRBV2 with TRBJ1-1, with a possible D match to TRBD1 (5 bases). V lost 0 bases to trimming and J lost 6 bases, with 11 bases between them. The CDR3 sequence is 14 residues long. Germline values: CDR1 SNHLY, CDR2 FYNNEI. The CDR3: CASSEASGLPEAFF. The CDR3 DNA sequence: TGTGCCAGCAGTGAAGCATCAGGGTTACCTGAAGCTTTCTTT.

The chain links TRBV19 to TRBJ2-3; D gene unclear. This CDR3 spans 14 amino acids. Trimming took off 4 bases at V and 2 bases at J, with 10 bases between the two ends. Per germline, CDR1 LNHDA and CDR2 SQIVND (reference sequence). The DNA of the CDR3 is TGTGCCAGTAGTAATGCAGGATACACAGATACGCAGTATTTT. Its protein is CASSNAGYTDTQYF.

This clone appeared a single time. This sequence joins TRBV5-6 and TRBJ1-1; no firm D call. This CDR3 has 16 residues. Germline V gives CDR1 SGHDT, CDR2 YYEEEE. V was pared by 4 bases and J by 3 bases, with 19 bases between. The CDR3 sequence: CASSRTSTDWHTEAFF. DNA for the CDR3: TGTGCCAGCAGCCGTACCTCGACGGACTGGCACACTGAAGCTTTCTTT.

V and J are TRBV18 and TRBJ2-2; TRBD1 might be the D (6 bases). CDR3 length equals 13 residues. Per germline, CDR1 KGHSH and CDR2 LQKENI. Trimming left V 3 bases short and J 6 bases short, with 8 bases between. This CDR3 is CASSPKGAGELFF. CDR3 DNA sequence: TGTGCCAGCTCACCGAAGGGGGCCGGGGAGCTGTTTTTT.

The rearrangement joins TRBV7-2 to TRBJ2-7; a possible D gene is TRBD1 (6 bases). Germline V gives CDR1 SGHTA, CDR2 FQGNSA. With 5 bases removed from V and 6 bases from J, the gap between germline ends came to 11 bases. This CDR3 is built from 12 residues. The CDR3 DNA reads TGTGCCAGCAGCACACAGGGCTCCGAGCAGTACTTC. Encoded protein: CASSTQGSEQYF.

This chain connects TRBV2 to TRBJ2-7, with D maybe TRBD2 (6 bases). The CDR3 runs 12 residues. The germline V gene encodes CDR1 SNHLY and CDR2 FYNNEI. V gave up 5 bases and J gave up 3 bases, with 8 bases separating them. As DNA, the CDR3 is TGTGCCAGCAGTTTTAGCGGCTACGAGCAGTACTTC. Its translation: CASSFSGYEQYF.

The genes are TRBV4-1 and TRBJ2-2, with D maybe TRBD1 (5 bases). The CDR3 has 13 amino acids. CDR1 MGHRA and CDR2 YSYEKL come from the germline V gene. Trimming took 3 bases from V and 7 from J, leaving 9 bases between them. For the CDR3, the DNA is TGCGCCAGCAGCCAGGGGCCAATCGGGGAGCTGTTTTTT. Translation gives CASSQGPIGELFF.

CDR3 sequence reads: CASSPGLAGAGEQYF. CDR3 nucleotides: TGTGCCAGCAGTCCGGGACTAGCGGGAGCGGGCGAGCAGTACTTC. The rearrangement uses TRBV5-6 and TRBJ2-7, with 14 bases that match TRBD2. Looked up from germline, CDR1 is SGHDT and CDR2 is YYEEEE. The length of the CDR3 is 15 residues. With 5 bases clipped from V and 6 bases from J, the junction kept 7 bases outside the gene matches.

The chain has TRBV27 and TRBJ2-7; 8 bases map to TRBD1. The CDR3 consists of 15 residues. V trimming: 4 bases; J trimming: 3 bases; junction bases outside the gene matches: 8. CDR1 is MNHEY and CDR2 is SMNVEV in the germline V gene (reference sequence). This chain's CDR3 is CASSSTRQGNYEQYF. The CDR3 coding sequence is TGTGCCAGCAGTTCCACCCGACAGGGGAACTACGAGCAGTACTTC.

This chain links TRBV15 with TRBJ2-7, with TRBD1 matching 7 bases. Germline V gives CDR1 LNHNV, CDR2 YYDKDF (reference sequence). V was pared by 5 bases and J by 5 bases, with 12 bases of the junction left unmatched. The CDR3 is 15 residues long. CDR3 residues: CATSRLDRVNDEQYF. CDR3 sequence (DNA): TGTGCCACCAGCCGACTCGACAGGGTAAACGACGAGCAGTACTTC.

This chain joins TRBV5-1 and TRBJ2-1, with 9 nucleotides matching TRBD1. Germline values: CDR1 SGHRS, CDR2 YFSETQ. Losses at the gene ends were 4 bases for V and 0 bases for J; bases not matched to a gene: 23. The CDR3 length is 22 residues. CDR3 in DNA: TGCGCCAGCAGCCTACTACGAGGCGGGACAGGGAAGTTGGTAGGCTCCTACAATGAGCAGTTCTTC. This gives the protein CASSLLRGGTGKLVGSYNEQFF.

The CDR3 here is CASSLEQGNQPQHF. CDR3 nucleotides: TGTGCCAGCAGCTTAGAACAGGGCAATCAGCCCCAGCATTTT. V is TRBV11-2 and J is TRBJ1-5, with D possibly matching TRBD1 (5 bases). Trimming cost V 0 bases and J 2 bases, with 5 bases left between them. This CDR3 has 14 amino acids. The V gene's germline CDR1 is SGHAT and CDR2 FQNNGV.